Presented here are 4 T cell receptor beta chains from one specimen sequenced in a study of a mutant IDH1 vaccine in newly diagnosed glioma. These receptors' antigens are unknown. The time point here: week 23, last vaccination. The investigators gave 300 ug of mutant IDH1 20-mer peptide in each vaccine dose, together with topical imiquimod. Measured with immunoSEQ multiplex PCR; TCRdb has only the in-frame clones, and not every one. This sample has 40,000 or so clones; under 80% occur once, and the top ten carry about 5%. Specimen: PBMCs, collected from a glioma patient whose treatment included an IDH1 peptide vaccine. Source of these receptors: a man aged 50-60 years with glioma.

The chain carries TRBV6-5 and TRBJ2-7; the D gene is possibly TRBD1 (7 bases). The germline V gene has CDR1 MNHEY and CDR2 SVGAGI. The CDR3 sequence is 13 residues long. Trimming stripped 8 bases from V and 2 bases from J, with 13 bases between. The CDR3: CASRAGGTYEQYF. As DNA, the CDR3 is TGTGCCAGCCGAGCAGGGGGGACCTACGAGCAGTACTTC.

This chain joins TRBV6-5 and TRBJ1-1; D ambiguous. Germline V gene sequence: CDR1 MNHEY, CDR2 SVGAGI. This CDR3 has 14 residues. V gave up 2 bases and J gave up 5 bases, with 12 bases separating them. CDR3 protein: CASSYGHRRTEAFF. CDR3 in DNA: TGTGCCAGCAGTTACGGCCACCGGCGGACTGAAGCTTTCTTT.

This clone was seen only once. V usage is TRBV5-4 and J usage is TRBJ2-7; D gene ambiguous. Trimming cost V 5 bases and J 0 bases, with 9 bases left between them. This CDR3 spans 13 amino acids. Per the germline V gene, CDR1 is SGHNT and CDR2 is YYREEE (reference sequence). Here the CDR3 DNA reads TGTGCCAGCAGGACAATTAGCTCCTACGAGCAGTACTTC. Translation: CASRTISSYEQYF. Full variable domain (outside the CDR3, taken from reference TRBV5-4 and TRBJ2-7): ETGVTQSPTHLIKTRGQQVTLRCSSQSGHNTVSWYQQALGQGPQFIFQYYREEENGRGNFPPRFSGLQFPNYSSELNVNALELDDSALYLCASRTISSYEQYFGPGTRLTVT.

The chain links TRBV15 to TRBJ2-1; perhaps D is TRBD1 or TRBD2 (6 bases each). V was pared by 1 base and J by 6 bases, with 10 bases between. The CDR3 is 14 residues long. Germline V gene sequence: CDR1 LNHNV, CDR2 YYDKDF (reference sequence). This CDR3 reads CATSRVGGGNEQFF. The DNA for the CDR3 is TGTGCCACCAGCAGAGTCGGAGGGGGCAATGAGCAGTTCTTC.